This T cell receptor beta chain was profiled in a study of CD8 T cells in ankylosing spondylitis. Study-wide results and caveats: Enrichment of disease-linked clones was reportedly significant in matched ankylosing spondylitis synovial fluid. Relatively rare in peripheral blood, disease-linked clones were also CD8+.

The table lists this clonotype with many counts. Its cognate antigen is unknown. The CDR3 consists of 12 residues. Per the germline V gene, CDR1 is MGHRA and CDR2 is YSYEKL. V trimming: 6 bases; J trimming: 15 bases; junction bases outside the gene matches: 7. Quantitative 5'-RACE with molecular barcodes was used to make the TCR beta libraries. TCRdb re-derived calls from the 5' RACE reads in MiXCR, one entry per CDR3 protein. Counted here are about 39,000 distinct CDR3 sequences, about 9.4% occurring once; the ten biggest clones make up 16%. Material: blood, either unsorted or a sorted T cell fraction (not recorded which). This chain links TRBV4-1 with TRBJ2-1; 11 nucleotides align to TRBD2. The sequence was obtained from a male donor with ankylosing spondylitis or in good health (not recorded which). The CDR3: CASRGLAGGLFF. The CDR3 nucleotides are TGCGCCAGCAGAGGATTAGCGGGAGGGCTGTTCTTC.